The present T cell receptor beta chain was sequenced within a study of beta chain features in type 1 diabetes. Looked up from germline, CDR1 is ENHRY and CDR2 is SYGVKD. The CDR3 covers 16 residues. J was trimmed by 1 base and V by 0 bases; bases with no gene match: 1. Investigators reverse transcribed all isolated RNA, so they sequenced expressed TCRB transcripts. Sequenced by immunoSEQ multiplex PCR; TCRdb stores in-frame clones only, minus some. The top ten clones hold 0.55% to 0.65% of a sample with around 150,000 clones, about 8.1% of them seen once. In its sample, this clone was seen a few times.

The sample consisted of central memory CD4+ T cells from blood. This clonotype was sampled from a man between 18 and 29 years old in good health. J is TRBJ1-5 and V is TRBV10-3; 9 bases are shared with TRBD1. This CDR3 reads CAISESGTGSNQPQHF. The DNA for the CDR3 is TGTGCCATCAGTGAGTCGGGGACAGGGAGCAATCAGCCCCAGCATTTT.